A selection of T cell receptor beta chains follows, all from one sample in a study of blood T cell repertoires in COVID-19. Sequencing was performed with immunoSEQ multiplex PCR; in TCRdb, only in-frame clones are kept and a portion is missing. The repertoire holds 200,000 to 300,000 clones, with under 85% as singletons. Material for sequencing was peripheral blood. The receptors stem from a man younger than 40 who had recovered from COVID-19. Both conserved end residues are part of each CDR3. A D gene is named only where the DNA matches it firmly. Clone size, where shown, is once, few, many, or a class for clones that have expanded.

j_call clone_size v_call d_call cdr3_nt cdr3_aa
TRBJ2-7 few TRBV9 . TGTGCCAGCAGCAGGGCGGCAGGGAGGACGGGGGAGCAGTACTTC CASSRAAGRTGEQYF
TRBJ2-2 . TRBV6-1 . TGTGCCAGCAGTGAAGCATCAGGCACCGGGGAGCTGTTTTTT CASSEASGTGELFF
TRBJ1-4 . TRBV15 . TGTGCCACCAGCAGAGATCTCGGGGGGCTCGGGACTAATGAAAAACTGTTTTTT CATSRDLGGLGTNEKLFF
TRBJ1-5 . TRBV28 TRBD1 TGTGCCAGCTTTTCAGGACAGGCGGACCAGGCCCAGCATTTT CASFSGQADQAQHF
TRBJ1-3 . TRBV3-1/TRBV3-2 . TGTGCCAGCAGCCATACTAGCTCTGGAAACACCATATATTTT CASSHTSSGNTIYF
TRBJ2-3 . TRBV6-5 . TGTGCCAGCAGACCGCCAGGGGGCACAGATACGCAGTATTTT CASRPPGGTDTQYF
TRBJ2-2 . TRBV28 TRBD2 TGTGCCAGCCTCGGGGGGTACCCCGGGGAGCTGTTTTTT CASLGGYPGELFF
TRBJ2-5 . TRBV14 TRBD2 TGTGCCAGCAGCCCCGAGGTAGCGGGGGTTTTCCAAGAGACCCAGTACTTC CASSPEVAGVFQETQYF
TRBJ2-4 . TRBV16 . TGTGCCAGCAGCGAGAGGGTAGAACTAGCCAAAAACATTCAGTACTTC CASSERVELAKNIQYF
TRBJ2-7 . TRBV5-4 TRBD1 TGTGCCAGCTGGGACAGAGGGACCTACGAGCAGTACTTC CASWDRGTYEQYF
TRBJ1-2 . TRBV15 . TGTGCCACCAGCAGAGGCAGTGCTGGCTACACCTTC CATSRGSAGYTF
TRBJ1-5 . TRBV7-8 . TGTGCCAGCAGTGGCAATATCAATCAGCCCCAGCATTTT CASSGNINQPQHF
TRBJ1-2 . TRBV18 TRBD1 TGTGCCAGCTCAACAGGGGACCGTTATTACTATGGCTACACCTTC CASSTGDRYYYGYTF
TRBJ1-6 . TRBV7-2 TRBD1 TGTGCCAGCAGCACTCGGACAGGGGGCAGCAATTCACCCCTCCACTTT CASSTRTGGSNSPLHF
TRBJ1-1 . TRBV13 TRBD1 TGTGCCAGCAGCTTTCGGACAGGGGGATATACTGAAGCTTTCTTT CASSFRTGGYTEAFF
TRBJ2-3 . TRBV2 TRBD2 TGTGCCAGCAGTGACCCTAGCGGACCCTCGGGTACGCAGTATTTT CASSDPSGPSGTQYF
TRBJ1-5 . TRBV12-5 TRBD1 TGTGCTAGTGGTTTGGTATTAACAGGGGTGCAGAATCAGCCCCAGCATTTT CASGLVLTGVQNQPQHF
TRBJ1-1 . TRBV7-6 . TGTGCCAGCAGCTTACAGGAAAACACTGAAGCTTTCTTT CASSLQENTEAFF
TRBJ1-5 . TRBV18 . TGTGCCAGCTCACCCGCCGAGGGCTCGGGGCCCCAGCATTTT CASSPAEGSGPQHF
TRBJ1-1 . TRBV3-1/TRBV3-2 . TGTGCCAGCAGCCAAGAGGAGACAGCGAACACTGAAGCTTTCTTT CASSQEETANTEAFF
TRBJ2-7 . TRBV5-6 TRBD1 TGTGCCAGCAGCTCGGGACAGCGCTCCTACGAGCAGTACTTC CASSSGQRSYEQYF
TRBJ1-4 . TRBV5-5 . TGTGCCAGCAGCTCACCGGGGAGGAGTGAAAAACTGTTTTTT CASSSPGRSEKLFF
TRBJ2-3 . TRBV28 . TGTGCCAGCAGTCAAACCGGGACTGAGCCAGATACGCAGTATTTT CASSQTGTEPDTQYF
TRBJ2-5 medium-sized TRBV27 TRBD1 TGTGCCAGCAGCGTAGAGCAGGGGGCGGAGGAGACCCAGTACTTC CASSVEQGAEETQYF
TRBJ1-4 once TRBV6-1 . TGTGCCAGCAGTGAACGGGGGGTTAATGAAAAACTGTTTTTT CASSERGVNEKLFF
TRBJ1-2 . TRBV5-5 TRBD1 TGTGCCTCGAAGCAGGGGGCGAACTATGGCTACACCTTC CASKQGANYGYTF
TRBJ2-5 . TRBV4-2 TRBD2 TGTGCCAGCACCTCTAGCGGGGACAATAGCTTAGAGACCCAGTACTTC CASTSSGDNSLETQYF
TRBJ2-1 . TRBV28 TRBD2 TGTGCCAGCAGCAACCTCCGGCGGGGGGGCACTAATGAGCAGTTCTTC CASSNLRRGGTNEQFF
TRBJ2-2 . TRBV2 . TGTGCCAGCACCGAAGGTGGGCAGAACACCGGGGAGCTGTTTTTT CASTEGGQNTGELFF
TRBJ2-5 . TRBV5-1 TRBD1 TGCGCCAGCAGCTTGGTTCAGGGGGCTGAGACCCAGTACTTC CASSLVQGAETQYF
TRBJ1-2 many TRBV6-6 TRBD1 TGTGCCAGCAGTTCCCTGGACAGGGCTCCTTATGGCTACACCTTC CASSSLDRAPYGYTF
TRBJ1-4 . TRBV27 . TGTGCCAGCAGTCGGCTCCCCGGGGAAAAACTGTTTTTT CASSRLPGEKLFF
TRBJ1-3 few TRBV5-6 . TGTGCCAGCAGCTCCTACCTCCGGGACACCAGAAACACCATATATTTT CASSSYLRDTRNTIYF